This is a list of T cell receptor beta chains from one sample in a study of CD8 T cells in ankylosing spondylitis. TCRdb analysed the 5' RACE reads with MiXCR anew, one entry per CDR3 protein. The table lists about 150,000 distinct CDR3 sequences, roughly 34% of them singletons, with over 5.5% in the top ten. The sample taken for sequencing was synovial fluid, either unsorted or a sorted T cell fraction (not recorded which). The source of these receptors is a male donor with ankylosing spondylitis. Each CDR3 is given without its conserved first and last residue. Clone size, where shown, is once, few, many, or a class for clones that have expanded.

TRBV2	TRBJ2-7	many	ASRRRDNSYEQY
TRBV12-3/TRBV12-4	TRBJ2-2	-	ASSSRGAAGTGELF
TRBV6-2/TRBV6-3	TRBJ2-1	-	ASTPEASAVVEQF
TRBV7-2	TRBJ2-7	-	ASSLATYGTPAYEQY
TRBV7-9	TRBJ2-7	-	ASSLAGAGTNYEQY
TRBV3-1	TRBJ1-4	many	ASSRTLDRSEKLF
TRBV12-3/TRBV12-4	TRBJ1-1	few	ASRVGMNTEAF
TRBV7-4	TRBJ2-3	-	ATTGGPCTDTQY
TRBV5-1	TRBJ1-1	few	ASSSPTGRVSAEAF
TRBV30	TRBJ2-5	-	AWASGTGPQETQY
TRBV6-1	TRBJ2-1	-	ASSEAGSIYNEQF
TRBV7-6	TRBJ1-2	-	ASSSGLPGQNYGYT
TRBV3-1	TRBJ2-5	many	ASSRWDSPETQY
TRBV27	TRBJ1-1	-	ASSAPGQGVTEAF
TRBV7-6	TRBJ2-1	-	ASSLGGAATSYNEQF
TRBV6-5	TRBJ1-2	-	ASSYSPQGGYGYT
TRBV20-1	TRBJ1-1	few	SARTGFLTNTEAF
TRBV27	TRBJ2-1	-	ASSFNGGKFEQF
TRBV29-1	TRBJ2-1	-	SGGHNEQF
TRBV2	TRBJ2-2	many	ASTPGQGASGELF
TRBV18	TRBJ1-1	many	ASSKGQIMNTEAF
TRBV5-1	TRBJ2-2	few	ASSYLSRHTGELF
TRBV20-1	TRBJ1-2	many	SASVGESYGYT
TRBV15	TRBJ1-2	few	ATSRDPQGANYGYT
TRBV7-2	TRBJ2-7	-	ASSQGPNSYEQY
TRBV3-1	TRBJ1-6	-	ASSQGGSARVTLH
TRBV4-2	TRBJ2-1	few	ASSQVSSGGAKSYNEQF
TRBV9	TRBJ2-2	-	ASTPSTGRATGELF
TRBV29-1	TRBJ2-1	few	SVFGASGFPEQF
TRBV7-2	TRBJ2-7	-	ASSKRQNSYEQY
TRBV29-1	TRBJ2-7	few	SVEDGAGKGYEQY
TRBV20-1	TRBJ2-3	-	SARDVGRERDTQY